Following are 5 T cell receptor beta chains from one sample sequenced in a study of neurological immune-mediated disorders. Described time point: longitudinal time-point 1 (baseline). TCRdb analysed the 5' RACE reads with MiXCR anew, one entry per CDR3 protein. Among fewer than 90,000 distinct CDR3 sequences listed, approximately 10% were seen once. Input material: PBMCs. Receptors were obtained from a man aged 25-45 years in good health.

This clonotype has a handful of counts. V gene TRBV3-1 combines with J gene TRBJ2-1, with TRBD2 matching over 9 bases. This CDR3 contains 14 residues. V lost 4 bases and J lost 7; bases outside the gene matches: 5. Germline CDR1 and CDR2: LGHDT and YNNKEL (reference sequence). In DNA, the CDR3 is TGTGCCAGCAGCCTAGCGGGAGCGAAAAATGAGCAGTTCTTC. It codes for CASSLAGAKNEQFF.

This clonotype has a count of ten or more. The chain links TRBV5-5 to TRBJ1-5, with D possibly being TRBD1 (6 bases). This CDR3 region has 15 residues. In germline, CDR1 is SGHKS, CDR2 YYEKEE (reference sequence). V was shortened by 0 bases and J by 7 bases, with 14 bases between the two germline ends. The CDR3 spells CASSLDSAQGQPQHF. The CDR3 DNA reads as TGTGCCAGCAGCTTGGACAGCGCACAGGGCCAGCCCCAGCATTTT.

The sample holds many counts of this clonotype. This chain connects TRBV5-1 to TRBJ2-1; D call uncertain. The CDR3 covers 14 residues. Germline values: CDR1 SGHRS, CDR2 YFSETQ. Trimming removed 0 bases at V and 1 base at J, with 5 bases between. CDR3 coding DNA: TGCGCCAGCAGCTTGGACGGTTCCTACAATGAGCAGTTCTTC. It codes for CASSLDGSYNEQFF.

This clonotype showed up many times. The chain recombines TRBV20-1 with TRBJ1-4, with 8 bases fitting TRBD1. Germline V gene sequence: CDR1 DFQATT, CDR2 SNEGSKA (reference sequence). V shed 5 bases, J shed 0 bases, and the junction held 2 bases outside the gene matches. The CDR3 consists of 14 residues. The CDR3 region is CSASTGATNEKLFF. The CDR3 DNA sequence: TGCAGTGCTTCGACAGGGGCAACTAATGAAAAACTGTTTTTT.

This clonotype was recorded many times. V usage is TRBV12-3 or TRBV12-4 and J usage is TRBJ1-5, with D tentatively TRBD1 (5 bases). V was shortened by 8 bases and J by 0 bases, with 14 bases between the two germline ends. This CDR3 is 15 amino acids long. CDR3 nucleotides: TGTGCCAGCGGACAAGAATCGTATAGCAATCAGCCCCAGCATTTT. It encodes CASGQESYSNQPQHF.